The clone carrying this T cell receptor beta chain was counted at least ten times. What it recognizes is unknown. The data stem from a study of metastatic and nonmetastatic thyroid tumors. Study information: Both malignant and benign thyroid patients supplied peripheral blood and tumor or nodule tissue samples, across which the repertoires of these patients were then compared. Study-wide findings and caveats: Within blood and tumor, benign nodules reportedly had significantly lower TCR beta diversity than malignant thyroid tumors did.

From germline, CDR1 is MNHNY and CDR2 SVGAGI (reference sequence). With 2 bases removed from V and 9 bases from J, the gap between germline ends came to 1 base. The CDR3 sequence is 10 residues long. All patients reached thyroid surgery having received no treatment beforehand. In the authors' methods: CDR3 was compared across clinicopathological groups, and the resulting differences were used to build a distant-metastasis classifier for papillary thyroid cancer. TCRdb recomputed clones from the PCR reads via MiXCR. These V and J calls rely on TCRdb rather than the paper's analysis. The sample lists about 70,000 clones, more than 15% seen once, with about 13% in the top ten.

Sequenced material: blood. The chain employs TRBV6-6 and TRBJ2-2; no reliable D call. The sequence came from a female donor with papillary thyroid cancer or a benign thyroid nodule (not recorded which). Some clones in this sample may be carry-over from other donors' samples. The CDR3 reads CASSYRELFF. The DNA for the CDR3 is TGTGCCAGCAGTTACCGGGAGCTGTTTTTT.